This TCR beta chain came from a study of T cells expressing NK-cell markers. Germline CDR1 is SGHRS and CDR2 is YFSETQ. This CDR3 is built from 15 residues. TCRdb reprocessed the 5' RACE reads and keeps a single row for each CDR3 protein, giving no DNA. The ten top clones account for about 5.2%, within a sample of fewer than 400,000 distinct CDR3 sequences. The origin of this receptor is a man between 18 and 69 years old in good health. The chain uses TRBV5-1 and TRBJ2-7. Sequencing used blood T cells: a sorted CD56 or NKG2C T cell subset, CD4+ or CD8+ T cells, or bulk PBMC T cells (not recorded which). CDR3 protein: CASSRGGSDSYEQYF.